Listed below are T cell receptor beta chains from one sample, sequenced in a study of vaccination effects on CD4 cells after COVID-19. These receptors lack a known antigen. Using immunoSEQ multiplex PCR, the repertoire was profiled, and TCRdb retains in-frame clones only, with some absent. Here the sample spans about 34,000 clones, roughly 75% being singletons. This material consisted of CD4+ T cells from PBMCs cultured without peptide, taken after COVID-19 vaccination. The origin of the receptors is a human donor who had a prior SARS-CoV-2 infection. Both conserved end residues are part of each CDR3. The order of the fields is V gene, D gene, J gene, clone size, CDR3 protein, CDR3 DNA. The D gene is left open where the match is weak. A clone size is listed for some rows: how often the clone was seen (once, few, many), or a class if it is expanded.

V gene: TRBV10-3; D gene: .; J gene: TRBJ2-5; clone size: .; CDR3 protein: CAISETGPGETQYF; CDR3 DNA: TGTGCCATCAGTGAGACAGGGCCGGGGGAGACCCAGTACTTC
V gene: TRBV18; D gene: .; J gene: TRBJ2-7; clone size: few; CDR3 protein: CASSPQTDGYEQYF; CDR3 DNA: TGTGCCAGCTCACCACAGACAGACGGCTACGAGCAGTACTTC
V gene: TRBV7-3; D gene: .; J gene: TRBJ2-2; clone size: .; CDR3 protein: CASSLRGGTGELFF; CDR3 DNA: TGTGCCAGCAGCTTAAGGGGCGGGACCGGGGAGCTGTTTTTT
V gene: TRBV5-1; D gene: .; J gene: TRBJ2-7; clone size: .; CDR3 protein: CASSLLGAGIHEQYF; CDR3 DNA: TGCGCCAGCAGCTTGTTGGGGGCAGGGATCCACGAGCAGTACTTC
V gene: TRBV6-1; D gene: TRBD1; J gene: TRBJ1-6; clone size: .; CDR3 protein: CASSEAPRDRGNSPLHF; CDR3 DNA: TGTGCCAGCAGTGAAGCCCCCCGGGACAGGGGTAATTCACCCCTCCACTTT
V gene: TRBV7-2; D gene: TRBD2; J gene: TRBJ2-7; clone size: .; CDR3 protein: CASSLEGLAGGPFDEQYF; CDR3 DNA: TGTGCCAGCAGCTTGGAAGGACTAGCGGGAGGGCCTTTCGACGAGCAGTACTTC
V gene: TRBV7-3; D gene: .; J gene: TRBJ2-1; clone size: .; CDR3 protein: CASSLSDNEQFF; CDR3 DNA: TGTGCCAGCAGCTTATCCGACAATGAGCAGTTCTTC
V gene: TRBV10-3; D gene: .; J gene: TRBJ2-5; clone size: .; CDR3 protein: CAISETTAQETQYF; CDR3 DNA: TGTGCCATCAGTGAGACCACCGCACAAGAGACCCAGTACTTC
V gene: TRBV28; D gene: TRBD2; J gene: TRBJ2-2; clone size: .; CDR3 protein: CASSQGLAGELGTGELFF; CDR3 DNA: TGTGCCAGCAGTCAGGGACTAGCGGGAGAGTTGGGCACCGGGGAGCTGTTTTTT
V gene: TRBV2; D gene: TRBD1; J gene: TRBJ1-6; clone size: .; CDR3 protein: CASSPTGDSPLHF; CDR3 DNA: TGTGCCAGCAGTCCCACAGGGGACTCACCCCTCCACTTT
V gene: TRBV15; D gene: .; J gene: TRBJ2-6; clone size: once; CDR3 protein: CATTISTGANVLTF; CDR3 DNA: TGTGCCACCACGATTAGCACTGGGGCCAACGTCCTGACTTTC
V gene: TRBV9; D gene: .; J gene: TRBJ1-3; clone size: medium-sized; CDR3 protein: CASSARGPGNTIYF; CDR3 DNA: TGTGCCAGCAGCGCCAGGGGACCTGGAAACACCATATATTTT
V gene: TRBV28; D gene: TRBD2; J gene: TRBJ2-7; clone size: .; CDR3 protein: CASRSGTSSYEQYF; CDR3 DNA: TGTGCCAGCAGGTCCGGGACTAGTAGCTACGAGCAGTACTTC
V gene: TRBV6-5; D gene: TRBD2; J gene: TRBJ2-3; clone size: .; CDR3 protein: CASKGLAGPTQYF; CDR3 DNA: TGTGCCAGCAAAGGACTAGCGGGTCCTACGCAGTATTTT
V gene: TRBV19; D gene: .; J gene: TRBJ1-2; clone size: medium-sized; CDR3 protein: CASSIHGDYGYTF; CDR3 DNA: TGTGCCAGTAGTATCCATGGGGACTATGGCTACACCTTC
V gene: TRBV5-5; D gene: TRBD1; J gene: TRBJ2-1; clone size: .; CDR3 protein: CASSRDRWNEQFF; CDR3 DNA: TGTGCCAGCAGCCGGGACAGATGGAATGAGCAGTTCTTC
V gene: TRBV27; D gene: TRBD1; J gene: TRBJ2-1; clone size: .; CDR3 protein: CASTRDRVSHEQFF; CDR3 DNA: TGTGCCAGCACCCGGGACAGGGTTAGCCATGAGCAGTTCTTC
V gene: TRBV29-1; D gene: .; J gene: TRBJ2-1; clone size: once; CDR3 protein: CSVLSTQGGEQFF; CDR3 DNA: TGCAGCGTCCTAAGTACCCAGGGCGGTGAGCAGTTCTTC
V gene: TRBV2; D gene: TRBD2; J gene: TRBJ2-3; clone size: medium-sized; CDR3 protein: CASSTSGGADTQYF; CDR3 DNA: TGTGCCAGCAGTACTAGCGGGGGGGCAGATACGCAGTATTTT
V gene: TRBV27; D gene: .; J gene: TRBJ2-7; clone size: few; CDR3 protein: CASSLGRNHYEQYF; CDR3 DNA: TGTGCCAGCAGTTTGGGTAGAAATCACTACGAGCAGTACTTC
V gene: TRBV6-5; D gene: TRBD2; J gene: TRBJ2-1; clone size: .; CDR3 protein: CASSYGLAAYNEQFF; CDR3 DNA: TGTGCCAGCAGTTACGGACTAGCGGCCTACAATGAGCAGTTCTTC
V gene: TRBV19; D gene: .; J gene: TRBJ1-2; clone size: .; CDR3 protein: CASSRADRESYTF; CDR3 DNA: TGTGCCAGTAGCAGAGCGGACCGCGAGAGCTACACCTTC
V gene: TRBV7-9; D gene: .; J gene: TRBJ1-6; clone size: once; CDR3 protein: CASSLEQYNSPLHF; CDR3 DNA: TGTGCCAGCAGCTTAGAACAGTATAATTCACCCCTCCACTTT
V gene: TRBV29-1; D gene: .; J gene: TRBJ1-6; clone size: .; CDR3 protein: CSVGAVGGTLHF; CDR3 DNA: TGCAGCGTTGGGGCCGTCGGAGGGACCCTCCACTTT
V gene: TRBV4-2; D gene: TRBD2; J gene: TRBJ2-7; clone size: .; CDR3 protein: CASSQAGGGTTHPYEQYF; CDR3 DNA: TGTGCCAGCAGCCAAGCCGGGGGGGGGACTACGCACCCCTACGAGCAGTACTTC
V gene: TRBV30; D gene: TRBD1; J gene: TRBJ1-3; clone size: .; CDR3 protein: CAWGTGSGNTIYF; CDR3 DNA: TGTGCCTGGGGGACAGGCTCTGGAAACACCATATATTTT
V gene: TRBV6-2/TRBV6-3; D gene: .; J gene: TRBJ1-5; clone size: .; CDR3 protein: CASSYFGGQLNQPQHF; CDR3 DNA: TGTGCCAGCAGTTACTTTGGAGGACAGCTAAATCAGCCCCAGCATTTT
V gene: TRBV12-5; D gene: .; J gene: TRBJ1-5; clone size: few; CDR3 protein: CASAEQPNQPQHF; CDR3 DNA: TGTGCTAGTGCGGAACAGCCTAATCAGCCCCAGCATTTT
V gene: TRBV9; D gene: .; J gene: TRBJ1-1; clone size: .; CDR3 protein: CASSMGPNTEAFF; CDR3 DNA: TGTGCCAGCAGCATGGGGCCGAACACTGAAGCTTTCTTT
V gene: TRBV5-1; D gene: .; J gene: TRBJ2-5; clone size: .; CDR3 protein: CASSLFLRGETQYF; CDR3 DNA: TGCGCCAGCAGCTTGTTTCTCAGGGGTGAGACCCAGTACTTC
V gene: TRBV6-5; D gene: TRBD1; J gene: TRBJ1-6; clone size: .; CDR3 protein: CATTDRVSPLHF; CDR3 DNA: TGTGCCACCACGGACAGGGTTTCACCCCTCCACTTT
V gene: TRBV5-5; D gene: .; J gene: TRBJ2-1; clone size: .; CDR3 protein: CASSKDTSLDYNEQFF; CDR3 DNA: TGTGCCAGCAGCAAAGACACTAGTCTAGATTACAATGAGCAGTTCTTC
V gene: TRBV5-8; D gene: .; J gene: TRBJ2-3; clone size: .; CDR3 protein: CASSINPGSPDTQYF; CDR3 DNA: TGTGCCAGCAGCATAAACCCAGGTTCCCCAGATACGCAGTATTTT
V gene: TRBV2; D gene: .; J gene: TRBJ2-3; clone size: .; CDR3 protein: CASSDSTDTQYF; CDR3 DNA: TGTGCCAGCTCGGACAGCACAGATACGCAGTATTTT
V gene: TRBV2; D gene: .; J gene: TRBJ1-5; clone size: .; CDR3 protein: CASSPQGSNQPQHF; CDR3 DNA: TGTGCCAGCAGTCCCCAGGGTAGCAATCAGCCCCAGCATTTT
V gene: TRBV2; D gene: .; J gene: TRBJ2-7; clone size: few; CDR3 protein: CASSDRANVGEQYF; CDR3 DNA: TGTGCCAGCAGTGATAGGGCCAACGTGGGCGAGCAGTACTTC
V gene: TRBV10-3; D gene: TRBD1; J gene: TRBJ1-6; clone size: .; CDR3 protein: CAISESGQGGSPLHF; CDR3 DNA: TGTGCCATCAGTGAGTCGGGACAGGGGGGTTCACCCCTCCACTTT
V gene: TRBV5-4; D gene: TRBD2; J gene: TRBJ2-5; clone size: .; CDR3 protein: CASSLALAGGKETQYF; CDR3 DNA: TGTGCCAGCAGCTTGGCCCTAGCGGGAGGGAAAGAGACCCAGTACTTC
V gene: TRBV6-1; D gene: TRBD2; J gene: TRBJ2-5; clone size: .; CDR3 protein: CASSEASLAGEETQYF; CDR3 DNA: TGTGCCAGCAGTGAAGCGTCCCTAGCGGGGGAGGAGACCCAGTACTTC
V gene: TRBV5-1; D gene: TRBD1; J gene: TRBJ2-5; clone size: .; CDR3 protein: CASSRTGEETQYF; CDR3 DNA: TGCGCCAGCAGCCGGACAGGGGAAGAGACCCAGTACTTC
V gene: TRBV5-1; D gene: TRBD1; J gene: TRBJ1-2; clone size: once; CDR3 protein: CASSWTGSGGYGYTF; CDR3 DNA: TGCGCCAGCAGCTGGACAGGGAGCGGGGGCTATGGCTACACCTTC
V gene: TRBV2; D gene: TRBD1; J gene: TRBJ2-3; clone size: .; CDR3 protein: CASTRGQGFGLRADTQYF; CDR3 DNA: TGTGCCAGCACCCGAGGACAGGGGTTTGGTCTAAGGGCAGATACGCAGTATTTT
V gene: TRBV6-6; D gene: .; J gene: TRBJ2-1; clone size: .; CDR3 protein: CASSYSALASYNEQFF; CDR3 DNA: TGTGCCAGCAGTTACTCGGCGTTAGCCTCCTACAATGAGCAGTTCTTC
V gene: TRBV9; D gene: TRBD2; J gene: TRBJ2-7; clone size: .; CDR3 protein: CASSVGPAGGPGEQYF; CDR3 DNA: TGTGCCAGCAGCGTAGGCCCAGCGGGAGGGCCTGGCGAGCAGTACTTC
V gene: TRBV19; D gene: .; J gene: TRBJ1-3; clone size: .; CDR3 protein: CASKRWAEKSGNTIYF; CDR3 DNA: TGTGCCAGTAAGAGGTGGGCGGAGAAATCTGGAAACACCATATATTTT
V gene: TRBV5-1; D gene: TRBD2; J gene: TRBJ2-3; clone size: .; CDR3 protein: CASASPSGGAITQYF; CDR3 DNA: TGCGCCAGCGCATCCCCCAGCGGGGGGGCGATAACGCAGTATTTT
V gene: TRBV30; D gene: .; J gene: TRBJ2-7; clone size: few; CDR3 protein: CAWTGDTVGQYF; CDR3 DNA: TGTGCCTGGACAGGGGATACGGTGGGGCAGTACTTC
V gene: TRBV18; D gene: TRBD2; J gene: TRBJ2-3; clone size: .; CDR3 protein: CASSPGGLAGADTQYF; CDR3 DNA: TGTGCCAGCTCACCCGGGGGACTAGCGGGGGCAGATACGCAGTATTTT
V gene: TRBV5-1; D gene: .; J gene: TRBJ2-7; clone size: .; CDR3 protein: CASSLAQGLDEQYF; CDR3 DNA: TGCGCCAGCAGCTTGGCTCAGGGTCTTGACGAGCAGTACTTC
V gene: TRBV6-5; D gene: TRBD1; J gene: TRBJ1-2; clone size: .; CDR3 protein: CASTLGPGQHYGYTF; CDR3 DNA: TGTGCCAGCACCCTGGGGCCGGGACAGCACTATGGCTACACCTTC
V gene: TRBV19; D gene: TRBD1; J gene: TRBJ2-7; clone size: few; CDR3 protein: CASSRDRDSYEQYF; CDR3 DNA: TGTGCCAGTAGTAGGGACCGGGACAGCTACGAGCAGTACTTC
V gene: TRBV3-1/TRBV3-2; D gene: .; J gene: TRBJ2-2; clone size: .; CDR3 protein: CASSHSRADNTGELFF; CDR3 DNA: TGTGCCAGCAGCCACTCCCGGGCGGATAACACCGGGGAGCTGTTTTTT
V gene: TRBV2; D gene: TRBD2; J gene: TRBJ2-3; clone size: .; CDR3 protein: CASSGGTSGGIWTQYF; CDR3 DNA: TGTGCCAGCAGCGGAGGGACTAGCGGGGGAATATGGACGCAGTATTTT
V gene: TRBV27; D gene: .; J gene: TRBJ2-7; clone size: .; CDR3 protein: CASSDAFHYEQYF; CDR3 DNA: TGTGCCAGCAGCGACGCGTTCCACTACGAGCAGTACTTC
V gene: TRBV11-3; D gene: TRBD2; J gene: TRBJ2-1; clone size: .; CDR3 protein: CASSKWTSGNYNEQFF; CDR3 DNA: TGTGCCAGCAGCAAATGGACTAGCGGCAACTACAATGAGCAGTTCTTC
V gene: TRBV18; D gene: .; J gene: TRBJ2-1; clone size: .; CDR3 protein: CASSAILDEQFF; CDR3 DNA: TGTGCCAGCTCAGCGATACTAGACGAGCAGTTCTTC
V gene: TRBV7-8; D gene: TRBD2; J gene: TRBJ2-7; clone size: .; CDR3 protein: CASSLARLAGVSYEQYF; CDR3 DNA: TGTGCCAGCAGCTTAGCGCGGCTAGCGGGGGTGTCCTACGAGCAGTACTTC